This is a list of T cell receptor beta chains from one sample in a study of blood T cell repertoires in COVID-19. Libraries were prepared by immunoSEQ multiplex PCR; TCRdb keeps only in-frame clonotypes and omits some of them. The table shows about 200,000 clones, with approximately 78% occurring only once. The sequencing sample was made of peripheral blood. These receptors all stem from a woman over 75 with acute or convalescent COVID-19. CDR3s include the opening cysteine and the closing phenylalanine or tryptophan.

TRBJ2-1	TRBV7-3	CASSLYAGGPRKNNEQFF
TRBJ1-1	TRBV19	CATQGAEAFF
TRBJ1-3	TRBV7-3	CASTQGGSGNTIYF
TRBJ1-5	TRBV29-1	CRFTGNQPQHF
TRBJ2-7	TRBV6-2/TRBV6-3	CASSRGVEQYF
TRBJ2-3	TRBV9	CASSVEDWSDTQYF
TRBJ2-2	TRBV24-1	CATSDLAGFNTGELFF
TRBJ2-7	TRBV11-1	CASSWGLAGDYEQYF
TRBJ1-1	TRBV11-3	CASSPNPTGMVAFF
TRBJ1-4	TRBV28	CASSKTGATNEKLFF
TRBJ1-3	TRBV7-6	CASSLEITLGRGNTIYF
TRBJ1-3	TRBV12-3/TRBV12-4	CASSPSGNTIYF
TRBJ1-1	TRBV10-3	CAIRSLGQGVDEAFF
TRBJ1-1	TRBV5-1	CASSLEQGLEAFF
TRBJ2-1	TRBV27	CASSLPPGTSGVLFF
TRBJ1-1	TRBV9	CASSNDRGHTEAFF
TRBJ1-3	TRBV4-1	CASSQLYITGETRSGTIYF
TRBJ2-7	TRBV5-6	CASSFLQGGPYEQYF
TRBJ2-5	TRBV6-6	CASSIKTSGKETQYF
TRBJ1-5	TRBV7-8	CASSNQGAPGNQPQHF
TRBJ2-7	TRBV5-1	CASSLDRQSYEQYF
TRBJ1-1	TRBV19	CASSIYSRLNTEAFF
TRBJ2-7	TRBV11-2	CASSLAGGIYEQYF
TRBJ2-2	TRBV20-1	CSASSGVNTGELFF
TRBJ2-5	TRBV18	CASSPGVYQETQYF
TRBJ2-3	TRBV18	CASSPSGLRSDTQYF
TRBJ2-5	TRBV6-2/TRBV6-3	CASSYLGRGETQYF
TRBJ2-2	TRBV18	CASSPLAGHTGELFF
TRBJ1-2	TRBV5-6	CASSSGLGQGAGGYTF
TRBJ1-2	TRBV30	CAWSVRGNYGYTF
TRBJ1-4	TRBV18	CASSPGGRTNEKLFF
TRBJ1-5	TRBV13	CASSLRGGPQHF
TRBJ2-7	TRBV14	CASSRSYEQYF
TRBJ2-1	TRBV6-5	CASVPRDQGEQFF
TRBJ2-1	TRBV5-1	CASSFTPGGNEQFF
TRBJ2-3	TRBV6-4	CASSVSGGHTDTQYF
TRBJ1-2	TRBV4-1	CASSQDRLANYGYTF
TRBJ2-7	TRBV5-1	CASSLSPTSATYEQYF
TRBJ2-2	TRBV29-1	CSVRRTGAGDTGELFF
TRBJ1-1	TRBV27	CASSFWGGNTEAFF
TRBJ1-1	TRBV2	CASSEGQPMNTEAFF
TRBJ1-1	TRBV14	CASSQQGAQSLNTEAFF
TRBJ1-5	TRBV3-1/TRBV3-2	CASSQDIGRGQPQHF